This entry describes one TCR beta chain. Its cognate antigen is unknown. This entry belongs to a study of cytomegalovirus exposure and HLA in healthy donors. The CDR3 runs 16 residues. The V gene end was trimmed by 4 bases and the J gene end by 6 bases; junction bases not matched to a gene: 12. Germline V CDR1 and CDR2: SGHAT, FQDESV (reference sequence). Study-wide findings and caveats: An analysis was carried out at a later point. It showed that HLA-associated TCR beta chains were more clonally expanded than equally common non-associated chains. A cluster of highly shared sequence variants was likely a sequencing artifact.

The PCR was carried out with 60 Vbeta primers and 13 Jbeta primers. The protocol was immunoSEQ multiplex PCR, while the TCRdb copy is restricted to in-frame clones and leaves out a portion. The repertoire consists of tens of thousands of clones, with roughly 73% occurring once and the leading ten covering approximately 9.9%. Sequencing was performed on PBMCs. This clonotype originated in a man between 35 and 55 years old in good health and CMV-seronegative. This chain connects TRBV11-1 to TRBJ2-3; 8 nucleotides align to TRBD2. The CDR3 DNA reads TGTGCCAGCAGCTCCGGGGGAGCGGGAGTCAGGGATACGCAGTATTTT. Residues: CASSSGGAGVRDTQYF.